The present T cell receptor (beta chain) was sequenced within a study of CD8+ T cells in alopecia areata. Germline loops: CDR1 SQVTM, CDR2 ANQGSEA. Trimming pared 7 bases from V and 2 bases from J, leaving 11 bases between. There are 12 residues in the CDR3. Regarding the study as a whole: Lesional scalp exceeded normal scalp in clonality, especially in alopecia totalis/universalis.

cDNA reverse transcribed from extracted RNA served as the sequencing template. Only in-frame clones appear in the TCRdb table, and some are missing; sequencing was by immunoSEQ multiplex PCR. Altogether about 140,000 clones are present, approximately 51% being singletons, with the ten largest covering over 0.85%. The table lists this clone with a few counts. What it binds is unknown. This sequence was found in a human donor with alopecia areata. Sequenced here: CD4+ T cells sorted from blood, sampled at week 0. V is TRBV29-1 and J is TRBJ2-5; D is undetermined. The DNA of the CDR3 is TGCAGCGCCCAAGGGAATCAAGAGACCCAGTACTTC. Translation gives CSAQGNQETQYF.